This T cell receptor (beta chain) is from a study of T-cell memory formation after mild COVID-19. The CDR3 runs 14 residues. The ends were cut back, 4 bases at V and 3 bases at J, with 11 bases in the middle. CDR1 and CDR2 (germline): MRHNA, SNTAGT. Study-wide results and caveats: Clones that contracted from day 15 to 85 were balanced CD4/CD8, while later expanders leaned CD4+. There were some responding clones in pre-infection memory, which suggested that cross-reactive memory had joined.

TCRdb reprocessed the 5' RACE reads with MiXCR, giving one entry per CDR3 protein. Of hundreds of thousands of distinct CDR3 sequences listed, around 27% are singletons. This clonotype was detected a few times. The target antigen is unknown. The sequencing sample was made of PBMCs or a T cell subset sorted from them (not recorded which). The clonotype comes from an adult woman who had mild COVID-19 (a few samples of this study predate the infection). Cell type and time point are not known. The gene calls are TRBV6-4 and TRBJ2-3; possibly TRBD1 for D (5 bases). The CDR3 loop reads CASSARGETDTQYF. The CDR3, as DNA: TGTGCCAGCAGTGCTAGGGGTGAGACAGATACGCAGTATTTT.